The subject of this entry is one TCR beta chain. Its antigen is unknown. No much larger clone is present one base from it, and per-base qualities are unavailable. In the prospective study, participants were 18 to 89 years old, resided in approximately 25 geographic areas of the United States, and were enrolled through a virtual design. To assign participants to cohorts, the prospective study relied on clinical history that participants themselves reported in a screening survey and a study questionnaire. In the prospective study, whole blood, serum and a nasopharyngeal or oropharyngeal swab were collected from each participant by mobile phlebotomists. Additional blood draws and questionnaires over an approximately two-month period could optionally be provided by prospective study participants. Blood samples from the prospective study were shipped frozen or at room temperature prior to DNA extraction.

This specimen belongs to a study of blood T cell repertoires in COVID-19 (dated by TCRdb to about 2020). With respect to the entire study: Samples from collaborators originated in the United States, Italy and Spain and spanned both the acute and convalescent phases of COVID-19. Samples were obtained from the ongoing ImmuneRACE study (first 160 participants) and from about 1,300 subjects provided by 6 global collaborators. Subjects who had been exposed to COVID-19, were actively infected with it, or had recovered from it provided the deeply sampled blood TCRbeta repertoires that made up the dataset. The sample metadata nearly always contained a de-identified subject ID, COVID-19 status, age in years and sex. The material from the prospective study consisted of cDNA or gDNA derived from T cells, B-cell-depleted T cells, or PBMCs. HLA class I and class II types, where available, came from metadata supplied by the sample provider rather than from assay-based typing. The repertoires were released in a freely available public database meant as a resource for research on the immune response to SARS-CoV-2.

Study-wide findings and limitations: How much clinical and demographic metadata was included differed by source and by participant, and the metadata was provided uncurated.

Trimming takes 1 base off V and 2 bases off J; junction bases not matched to a gene: 4. Including cysteine and phenylalanine, the CDR3 has 15 amino acids. The sequence is cut down to CDR3 DNA, 45 bases in frame from base 1. CDR1 and CDR2, per the germline V gene, are SGDLS and YYNGEE. TCRbeta CDR3 regions were amplified from genomic DNA using the immunoSEQ Assay, a bias-controlled multiplex PCR. As for the authors' bioinformatics: Nucleated cell counts per sample were estimated from amplification of reference gene primers within the assay. Sequence reads were collapsed and filtered to measure the absolute abundance of every unique TCRbeta CDR3 rearrangement. For each sample, productive Simpson clonality was calculated as the square root of Simpson's diversity index over productive rearrangements. Imported from immuneACCESS, the table was reduced by TCRdb to in-frame sequences with V and J called. These copies leave out some clones; in studies compared against another copy, an unresolved V gene accounts for under half, and the cause of the remainder is not known. From that table come the V and J calls and clone size; the DNA was used to work out D and trimming. This sample lists some 260,000 clones; around 87% were detected once. The top ten hold nearly 6.5% of the sample.

The sequence is built from TRBV9 and TRBJ2-3, and TRBD2 aligns with 7 junction nucleotides. The sample taken for sequencing was PBMCs or T cells enriched from blood (not recorded which). This receptor was identified in a woman aged 25-40 years with acute COVID-19. Read as DNA, the sequence is TGTGCCAGCAGCGTATGGACTAGTTCCACAGATACGCAGTATTTT. Its translation reads: CASSVWTSSTDTQYF.